This T cell receptor beta chain derives from a study of blood T cell repertoires in COVID-19. Authors' processing steps: Amplification of reference gene primers was used by the study to estimate nucleated cell counts. Assay: immunoSEQ multiplex PCR; the TCRdb copy retains only in-frame clones and omits some. The DNA gave D and trimming, while V, J and clone size come from that table. The data contain 200,000 or so clones, 84% of them seen just once; the ten biggest clones take up less than 8.5%. The CDR3 runs to 15 residues. The germline CDR1 and CDR2 sequences are LNHDA and SQIVND (reference sequence). Trimming stripped 5 bases from V and 0 bases from J, with 14 bases between. Participants came from about 23 US areas, aged about 18 to 89 years. Recovered participants had two consecutive negative NP/OP PCR tests, healthcare professional clearance, or symptom resolution.

Sequencing input: PBMCs or T cells enriched from blood (not recorded which). The chain links TRBV19 to TRBJ2-7; D remains ambiguous. This TCR was sampled from a man between 40 and 49 years old who had recovered from COVID-19. CDR3 sequence: CASSARITSSYEQYF. As DNA, the CDR3 is TGTGCCAGTAGTGCGAGGATAACCAGCTCCTACGAGCAGTACTTC.